This TCR beta chain was sequenced during a study of cytomegalovirus exposure and HLA in healthy donors. TCRdb's table, derived via immunoSEQ multiplex PCR, lists solely in-frame clones and lacks some. The table records some 140,000 clones, around nine tenths of them present only once. Trimming removed 1 base from V and 5 bases from J, with 8 bases in between. Germline-derived CDR1 and CDR2 are MNHEY and SVGAGI. This CDR3 comprises 14 residues. Sequenced input: PBMCs. The J gene is TRBJ2-2, the V gene TRBV6-5, with D perhaps TRBD1 (5 bases). This TCR derives from a man between 18 and 29 years old in good health and CMV-seropositive. The CDR3 DNA sequence: TGTGCCAGCAGTTACTTTAGGGGAACCGGGGAGCTGTTTTTT. Translated: CASSYFRGTGELFF.